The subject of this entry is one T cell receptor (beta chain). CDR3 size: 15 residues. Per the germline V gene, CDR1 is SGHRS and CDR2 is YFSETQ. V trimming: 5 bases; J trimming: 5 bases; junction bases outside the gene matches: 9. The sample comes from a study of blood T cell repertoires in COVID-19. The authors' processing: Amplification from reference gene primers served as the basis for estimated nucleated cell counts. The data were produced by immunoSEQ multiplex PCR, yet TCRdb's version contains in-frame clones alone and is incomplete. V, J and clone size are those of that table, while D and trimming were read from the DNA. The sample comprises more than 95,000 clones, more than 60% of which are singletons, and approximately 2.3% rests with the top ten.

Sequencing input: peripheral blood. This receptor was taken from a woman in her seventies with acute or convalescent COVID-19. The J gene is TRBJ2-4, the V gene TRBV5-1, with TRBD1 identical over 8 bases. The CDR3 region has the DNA TGCGCCAGCAGGGCTGCCAGGGGGCGCGAAAACATTCAGTACTTC. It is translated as CASRAARGRENIQYF.